A single sample gave rise to the 6 T cell receptor beta chains below, sequenced in a study of OX40 agonist ivuxolimab in advanced cancers. TCRdb keeps only in-frame clones here, not all; method: immunoSEQ multiplex PCR. Among about 60,000 clones, approximately 86% were seen once, and the ten largest hold approximately 4%. The sample consisted of CD4+ or CD8+ T cells sorted from blood, taken in a trial of the OX40 agonist ivuxolimab. These TCRs come from an adult with an advanced solid tumor such as melanoma, head and neck, liver or kidney cancer.

The chain uses TRBV6-6 and TRBJ1-3; D ambiguous. With 2 bases removed from V and 0 bases from J, the gap between germline ends came to 8 bases. Looked up from germline, CDR1 is MNHNY and CDR2 is SVGAGI (reference sequence). This CDR3 comprises 15 residues. In DNA, the CDR3 is TGTGCCAGCAGTTACGCATCTGCCTCTGGAAACACCATATATTTT. It yields the protein CASSYASASGNTIYF.

V is TRBV7-3 and J is TRBJ2-1, with 7 bases lining up with TRBD1. Trimming took 5 bases from V and 1 from J; bases not matched to a gene: 5. Germline CDR1 reads SGHTA; CDR2 reads FQGTGA. CDR3 length: 15 residues. For the CDR3, the DNA is TGTGCCAGCAGCCTCCGACAGGGTTCCTACAATGAGCAGTTCTTC. This gives the protein CASSLRQGSYNEQFF.

V usage is TRBV5-6 and J usage is TRBJ1-5, with D maybe TRBD1 (6 bases). Between the trimmed V and J ends, which lost 0 bases and 0 bases, there was a span of 13 bases. This CDR3 is 17 amino acids long. CDR1 is SGHDT and CDR2 is YYEEEE in the germline V gene. CDR3 nucleotides: TGTGCCAGCAGCTTGGCCGGGGGGGCTCTTAGCAATCAGCCCCAGCATTTT. Translated: CASSLAGGALSNQPQHF.

The V gene is TRBV2, the J gene TRBJ2-6, with D maybe TRBD2 (5 bases). The CDR3 is 19 residues long. CDR1 and CDR2 from the germline V gene are SNHLY and FYNNEI. The V end lost 4 bases, the J end lost 0 bases, and 19 bases lay between the germline ends. The CDR3 reads CASSVVGVLTLSGANVLTF. The CDR3 DNA follows: TGTGCCAGCAGTGTGGTCGGGGTTTTGACCCTCTCTGGGGCCAACGTCCTGACTTTC.

This chain uses TRBV7-6 with TRBJ2-1; the D gene is possibly TRBD2 (5 bases). Germline CDR1 and CDR2: SGHVS and FNYEAQ. The CDR3 covers 14 residues. With 1 base removed from V and 2 bases from J, the gap between germline ends came to 6 bases. The CDR3 region is CASSLGGTYNEQFF. The CDR3 DNA is TGTGCCAGCAGCTTAGGAGGGACCTACAATGAGCAGTTCTTC.

J is TRBJ2-3 and V is TRBV7-2; D unresolved. V was pared by 5 bases and J by 5 bases, with 8 bases between. This CDR3 is built from 12 residues. The germline V gene has CDR1 SGHTA and CDR2 FQGNSA. The CDR3 DNA follows: TGTGCCAGCAGCGCCCTTAGAGATACGCAGTATTTT. This sequence encodes CASSALRDTQYF.